The 4 T cell receptor beta chains presented below share a single source sample, sequenced in a study of blood T cell repertoires in COVID-19. Only in-frame clones appear in the TCRdb table, and some are missing; sequencing was by immunoSEQ multiplex PCR. The table shows 100,000 to 150,000 clones, with roughly 87% occurring only once. The source material was peripheral blood. The receptors originated from a man older than 75 with active or convalescent COVID-19.

DNA for the CDR3: TGTGCCAGCAGCCAAGTACTAGCGGGACGTCTCTACAATGAGCAGTTCTTC. Amino acids: CASSQVLAGRLYNEQFF. The chain recombines TRBV3-1 (or the pseudogene TRBV3-2) with TRBJ2-1; 10 bases map to TRBD2. CDR1 is LGHDT and CDR2 is YNNKEL in the germline V gene (reference sequence). This CDR3 is 17 amino acids long. With 1 base clipped from V and 3 bases from J, the junction kept 6 bases outside the gene matches.

The V call is TRBV7-9, the J call TRBJ2-5, with a weak D call TRBD1 (6 bases). The ends were cut back, 2 bases at V and 5 bases at J, with 24 bases in the middle. The CDR3 sequence is 18 residues long. Germline V CDR1 and CDR2: SEHNR, FQNEAQ (reference sequence). The CDR3 nucleotides read TGTGCCAGCAGCTTATTGTCAAGCCGGGACAAATGGGGGGAGACCCAGTACTTC. Amino acids: CASSLLSSRDKWGETQYF.

CDR3 DNA: TGTGCCAGCAGCCCCCTGGCGGCTAGCACAGATACGCAGTATTTT. Translating it yields CASSPLAASTDTQYF. V is TRBV3-1 (or the pseudogene TRBV3-2) and J is TRBJ2-3; no clear D. The CDR3 is made up of 15 amino acids. Trimming shortened V by 4 bases and J by 0 bases, and 11 bases separated the two germline ends. Germline values: CDR1 LGHDT, CDR2 YNNKEL (reference sequence).

This chain uses TRBV30 with TRBJ1-5, with D perhaps TRBD1 (6 bases). This CDR3 spans 18 amino acids. CDR1 and CDR2 from the germline V gene are GTSNPN and SVGIG (reference sequence). V was trimmed by 1 base and J by 6 bases, leaving 25 bases between them. The CDR3 here is CAWSASFNRAGRAQPQHF. In nucleotides, the CDR3 is TGTGCCTGGAGTGCAAGCTTCAACAGGGCCGGAAGGGCTCAGCCCCAGCATTTT.